This T cell receptor beta chain was recorded in a study of T cells in Graves' hyperthyroidism and ophthalmopathy. RNA transcripts gave rise to amplified TCR beta CDR3 regions. Using the HTBI primer set, a first-round RT-PCR was run on the TCR CDR3. MiXCR was run by TCRdb on the multiplex PCR reads, yielding one entry per CDR3 protein. The sample includes roughly 840,000 distinct CDR3 sequences, more than 30% of them seen just once. This clonotype came up many times. No progression to ophthalmopathy during 18 months of follow-up defined stable disease. CDR3 length: 14 amino acids. Germline V gene data show CDR1 as SQVTM and CDR2 as ANQGSEA. V was trimmed by 0 bases and J by 2 bases, leaving 8 bases between them.

This sequence joins TRBV29-1 and TRBJ1-3; TRBD1 is a possible D gene (6 bases). The sequenced sample was blood. This sequence originates from a man between 18 and 35 years old with Graves' hyperthyroidism. CDR3 amino acids: CSVEDRQAGNTIYF. CDR3 DNA sequence: TGCAGCGTTGAAGACAGACAGGCTGGAAACACCATATATTTT.